These T cell receptor beta chains were read from a single sample in a study of T-cell memory formation after mild COVID-19. MiXCR was run by TCRdb on the 5' RACE reads, yielding one entry per CDR3 protein. The sample records roughly 450,000 distinct CDR3 sequences, around a sixth being singletons. Sequenced sample: PBMCs or a T cell subset sorted from them (not recorded which). All receptors come from an adult woman who had mild COVID-19 (a few samples of this study predate the infection). Cell type and time point are not known. The CDR3 runs from the conserved cysteine through the conserved F or W. The order of the fields is CDR3 DNA, CDR3 protein, D gene, clone size, J gene, V gene. D genes are given only for firm matches. Clone sizes are given selectively: once, few, many, or a class where the clone is expanded.

DNA: TGTGCCAGCAGTGACTCTGGGAAACAGGGGAATACGATCTACGAGCAGTACTTC
CDR3: CASSDSGKQGNTIYEQYF
D: TRBD1
size: few
J: TRBJ2-7
V: TRBV6-4

DNA: TGTGCCAGCAGCCCCCAAGCCGATACAGGGTTGGAGCAGTTCTTC
CDR3: CASSPQADTGLEQFF
D: NA
size: NA
J: TRBJ2-1
V: TRBV7-8

DNA: TGTGCCAGCAGCAACCGGGACCACTCCTACGAGCAGTACTTC
CDR3: CASSNRDHSYEQYF
D: NA
size: NA
J: TRBJ2-7
V: TRBV5-5

DNA: TGTGCCAGCAGTTTTTCGGGACAGGTTTATGGCTACACCTTC
CDR3: CASSFSGQVYGYTF
D: TRBD1
size: NA
J: TRBJ1-2
V: TRBV12-3/TRBV12-4

DNA: TGTGCCAGCAGCCCCCGGGACAGATACTACGAGCAGTACTTC
CDR3: CASSPRDRYYEQYF
D: TRBD1
size: NA
J: TRBJ2-7
V: TRBV7-9

DNA: TGTGCCAGCAGCCCAGCCCGGAGCAATGAGCAGTTCTTC
CDR3: CASSPARSNEQFF
D: NA
size: NA
J: TRBJ2-1
V: TRBV11-2

DNA: TGCAGTGCTACCCTGGGGCTTCAGCGTTTATACAATGAGCAGTTCTTC
CDR3: CSATLGLQRLYNEQFF
D: NA
size: few
J: TRBJ2-1
V: TRBV20-1

DNA: TGTGCCAGCTCACCGGGACTTGACACTGAAGCTTTCTTT
CDR3: CASSPGLDTEAFF
D: NA
size: NA
J: TRBJ1-1
V: TRBV18

DNA: TGTGCCAGCAGCCCATTTGACTTGGTTCCCGATGAGCAGTTCTTC
CDR3: CASSPFDLVPDEQFF
D: NA
size: many
J: TRBJ2-1
V: TRBV5-5

DNA: TGTGCCAGCAGTCGGCCCAACGAGGCGGAAAAACTGTTTTTT
CDR3: CASSRPNEAEKLFF
D: NA
size: NA
J: TRBJ1-4
V: TRBV2

DNA: TGTGCCAGCAGCCAAGTAGAAGAGCAGTACTTC
CDR3: CASSQVEEQYF
D: NA
size: NA
J: TRBJ2-7
V: TRBV3-1

DNA: TGTGCCAGCAGCCAGACCTCGGGGGGAGGGGGCGAGACTGAAGCTTTCTTT
CDR3: CASSQTSGGGGETEAFF
D: NA
size: few
J: TRBJ1-1
V: TRBV21-1

DNA: TGTGCCAGCAGCTTATCAAACAGGGTTGAGACCCAGTACTTC
CDR3: CASSLSNRVETQYF
D: NA
size: NA
J: TRBJ2-5
V: TRBV7-9

DNA: TGCGCCAGCAGCCAGGGACAGGGGAACACCGGGGAGCTGTTTTTT
CDR3: CASSQGQGNTGELFF
D: TRBD1
size: NA
J: TRBJ2-2
V: TRBV5-1

DNA: TGTGCCTGGGCTAGAGGCTCGATTGATACGCAGTATTTT
CDR3: CAWARGSIDTQYF
D: NA
size: NA
J: TRBJ2-3
V: TRBV30

DNA: TGTGCCACCAGAAGCGGTCGGGAGAGGTACGAGCAGTACTTC
CDR3: CATRSGRERYEQYF
D: NA
size: NA
J: TRBJ2-7
V: TRBV15

DNA: TGTGCCAGCAGCTTAGGGGGGCTGCCCCAGCATTTT
CDR3: CASSLGGLPQHF
D: NA
size: NA
J: TRBJ1-5
V: TRBV7-2

DNA: TGTGCCAGCAGTTACTCGATAAGGCGGAATTCACCCCTCCACTTT
CDR3: CASSYSIRRNSPLHF
D: NA
size: few
J: TRBJ1-6
V: TRBV6-5

DNA: TGCAGTGCTAGAGATGCTGGCAGGGGCGGTCAGCCCCAGCATTTT
CDR3: CSARDAGRGGQPQHF
D: NA
size: NA
J: TRBJ1-5
V: TRBV20-1

DNA: TGTGCCAGCAGCCGGGACACCACCACAGATACGCAGTATTTT
CDR3: CASSRDTTTDTQYF
D: NA
size: NA
J: TRBJ2-3
V: TRBV6-4

DNA: TGTGCCAGCACGCGACAGGGACGGAACACTGAAGCTTTCTTT
CDR3: CASTRQGRNTEAFF
D: TRBD1
size: NA
J: TRBJ1-1
V: TRBV6-2/TRBV6-3

DNA: TGCAGTGCTAGAGAAATCCCTCTAGGGAGAAACATTCAGTACTTC
CDR3: CSAREIPLGRNIQYF
D: NA
size: NA
J: TRBJ2-4
V: TRBV20-1

DNA: TGTGCCAGCAGTGTTCCGGGACTAGCGGGGTCCCAAAACATTCAGTACTTC
CDR3: CASSVPGLAGSQNIQYF
D: TRBD2
size: NA
J: TRBJ2-4
V: TRBV6-1

DNA: TGCAGCGGCCGGACAGGTCTGAACACTGAAGCTTTCTTT
CDR3: CSGRTGLNTEAFF
D: TRBD1
size: few
J: TRBJ1-1
V: TRBV29-1

DNA: TGTGCCAGCTCACCACCAGAGGGTATGAACACTGAAGCTTTCTTT
CDR3: CASSPPEGMNTEAFF
D: NA
size: NA
J: TRBJ1-1
V: TRBV18

DNA: TGTGCCAGCAGTCCGCCGCTAGGCGGCTACACCTTC
CDR3: CASSPPLGGYTF
D: NA
size: once
J: TRBJ1-2
V: TRBV12-3/TRBV12-4

DNA: TGCGCCAGCAGCTTGGGTACCAGCTCCTATAATTCACCCCTCCACTTT
CDR3: CASSLGTSSYNSPLHF
D: NA
size: NA
J: TRBJ1-6
V: TRBV5-1

DNA: TGTGCCAGCAGCTTAGCGCTCGGGCAGTATCAGCCCCAGCATTTT
CDR3: CASSLALGQYQPQHF
D: NA
size: few
J: TRBJ1-5
V: TRBV7-8

DNA: TGTGCCACCAGCAGAGATAGCGCCCGAAACACCGGGGAGCTGTTTTTT
CDR3: CATSRDSARNTGELFF
D: NA
size: NA
J: TRBJ2-2
V: TRBV15